This TCR beta chain was identified in a study of OX40 agonist ivuxolimab in advanced cancers. General study results and limits: Low normalized T-cell clonal expansion was additionally recorded for some nonresponders.

On this clone itself: The target antigen is unknown.

The assay was immunoSEQ multiplex PCR, and TCRdb's table has in-frame clones only and misses some. The table shows around 70,000 clones, with roughly 85% occurring only once. After removal of 2 bases from V and 5 bases from J, the junction contained 3 bases not matched to a gene. This CDR3 region has 15 residues. CDR1 is LNHDA, CDR2 SQIVND, per germline (reference sequence). Here the sequenced sample was CD4+ or CD8+ T cells sorted from blood, taken in a trial of the OX40 agonist ivuxolimab. The genes are TRBV19 and TRBJ1-5, with 10 bases identical to TRBD1. The receptor comes from an adult with an advanced solid tumor such as melanoma, head and neck, liver or kidney cancer. The CDR3 region is CASSITGQGDQPQHF. CDR3 nucleotide sequence: TGTGCCAGTAGTATAACCGGACAGGGGGATCAGCCCCAGCATTTT.